Each of the 28 T cell receptor beta chains below was sequenced from the same sample in a study of T cells after yellow fever vaccination. From the 5' RACE reads, TCRdb called clonotypes with MiXCR, one entry per CDR3 protein. The sample shows about 340,000 distinct CDR3 sequences, approximately 12% of them seen only once. The sample in question was CD4+ T cells sorted from PBMCs, obtained 15 days after the yellow fever booster vaccination. The receptors here all came from a man between 18 and 35 years old who received the YFV17D yellow fever vaccine.

The V and J genes are TRBV5-1 and TRBJ2-5; 13 bases are shared with TRBD2. This CDR3 contains 18 residues. The trim removed 8 bases at V and 9 bases at J, leaving 22 bases unmatched. Germline values: CDR1 SGHRS, CDR2 YFSETQ. The CDR3 region is CARGLAGEGTTIREPQYF. CDR3 DNA sequence: TGCGCCAGAGGACTAGCGGGGGAGGGGACAACAATAAGGGAGCCCCAGTACTTC.

V usage is TRBV6-5 and J usage is TRBJ2-4; D call uncertain. The CDR3 is made up of 14 amino acids. The V end was cut by 5 bases, the J end by 1 base, with 9 bases between. Looked up from germline, CDR1 is MNHEY and CDR2 is SVGAGI. The DNA of the CDR3 is TGTGCCAGCAGTCAAGGTTCCGCCAAAAACATTCAGTACTTC. The encoded protein is CASSQGSAKNIQYF.

This clonotype was recorded many times. The chain joins TRBV5-1 to TRBJ2-3, with unresolved D. CDR1 is SGHRS, CDR2 YFSETQ, per germline. The CDR3 runs 14 residues. Trimming took off 2 bases at V and 2 bases at J, with 9 bases between the two ends. DNA for the CDR3: TGCGCCAGCAGCTTTGACGGACCCACAGATACGCAGTATTTT. Encoded protein: CASSFDGPTDTQYF.

V is TRBV7-9 and J is TRBJ1-2, with D unclear. CDR1 and CDR2 (germline): SEHNR, FQNEAQ (reference sequence). Trimming pared 5 bases from V and 4 bases from J, leaving 11 bases between. The CDR3 runs 13 residues. Written as DNA, the CDR3 is TGTGCCAGCAGCCCTGGGGAGGTCTATGGCTACACCTTC. It is translated as CASSPGEVYGYTF.

Points on this clonotype: At one boundary the junction diverges from the germline segment, which might be a read error. The chain recombines TRBV2 with TRBJ1-5, with D possibly being TRBD1 (5 bases). Germline lookup yields CDR1 SNHLY and CDR2 FYNNEI. The CDR3 has 14 amino acids. The CDR3 sequence: CASSEEAGGQPRHF. CDR3 nucleotide sequence: TGTGCCAGCAGTGAAGAGGCCGGGGGTCAGCCCCGGCATTTT.

V is TRBV7-2 and J is TRBJ2-1; D is uncertain. Trimming took 5 bases from V and 7 from J, leaving 9 bases between them. The CDR3 loop spans 12 amino acids. From germline, CDR1 is SGHTA and CDR2 FQGNSA. The CDR3: CASSREVNEQFF. DNA for the CDR3: TGTGCCAGCAGCAGGGAAGTAAATGAGCAGTTCTTC.

This clonotype was seen more than once but under ten times. The chain carries TRBV15 and TRBJ2-2, with no clear D. The CDR3 spans 13 residues. CDR1 is LNHNV, CDR2 YYDKDF, per germline (reference sequence). V lost 0 bases and J lost 6, with 5 bases in between. CDR3 sequence reads: CATSRDRAGELFF. CDR3 sequence (DNA): TGTGCCACCAGCAGAGACCGGGCCGGGGAGCTGTTTTTT.

The chain joins TRBV7-2 to TRBJ2-1; D is possibly TRBD1 (6 bases). The germline V gene has CDR1 SGHTA and CDR2 FQGNSA. Trimming cost V 0 bases and J 9 bases, with 12 bases left between them. The CDR3 is 14 amino acids. The CDR3 nucleotides read TGTGCCAGCAGCTTAGCTGGGGGCCCGAGTGAGCAGTTCTTC. It translates to CASSLAGGPSEQFF. Full variable domain (outside the CDR3, taken from reference TRBV7-2 and TRBJ2-1): GAGVSQSPSNKVTEKGKDVELRCDPISGHTALYWYRQSLGQGLEFLIYFQGNSAPDKSGLPSDRFSAERTGGSVSTLTIQRTQQEDSAVYLCASSLAGGPSEQFFGPGTRLTVL.

The chain links TRBV10-3 to TRBJ2-7; D possibly corresponds to TRBD1 (5 bases). The CDR3 is 11 amino acids. V lost 2 bases and J 6 bases, leaving 5 bases between the germline ends. Germline CDR1 reads ENHRY; CDR2 reads SYGVKD. For the CDR3, the DNA is TGTGCCATCAGTGAGAGGGGCGAGCAGTACTTC. Amino acid sequence: CAISERGEQYF.

The CDR3 bases are TGTGCCAGCAGCCGGGGACAGGGGGCTGCGACCCAGTACTTC. It codes for CASSRGQGAATQYF. V gene TRBV6-5 combines with J gene TRBJ2-5; TRBD1 matches at 12 bases. The CDR3 consists of 14 residues. The trim removed 6 bases at V and 7 bases at J, leaving 6 bases unmatched. Germline values: CDR1 MNHEY, CDR2 SVGAGI.

For the CDR3, the DNA is TGCGCCAGCAGCTCCATGGGGAATGGCTACACCTTC. Translation: CASSSMGNGYTF. The chain combines TRBV5-1 with TRBJ1-2; no clear D. V was pared by 3 bases and J by 6 bases, with 9 bases between. Per the germline V gene, CDR1 is SGHRS and CDR2 is YFSETQ. The CDR3 has 12 amino acids. Combining the CDR3 with reference TRBV5-1 and TRBJ1-2 gives the whole variable domain KAGVTQTPRYLIKTRGQQVTLSCSPISGHRSVSWYQQTPGQGLQFLFEYFSETQRNKGNFPGRFSGRQFSNSRSEMNVSTLELGDSALYLCASSSMGNGYTFGSGTRLTVV.

J is TRBJ1-2 and V is TRBV7-3; D perhaps matches TRBD1 (5 bases). V lost 1 base and J 6 bases, leaving 18 bases between the germline ends. Germline V gene sequence: CDR1 SGHTA, CDR2 FQGTGA. There are 16 residues in the CDR3. The CDR3 coding sequence is TGTGCCAGCAGCTTAATCGGCGCCGGGACGGCCGATGGCTACACCTTC. It yields the protein CASSLIGAGTADGYTF.

The chain is built from TRBV6-5 and TRBJ2-7; weak D call: TRBD1 (5 bases). The germline V gene has CDR1 MNHEY and CDR2 SVGAGI. The CDR3 is 15 residues long. Trimming pared 2 bases from V and 4 bases from J, leaving 15 bases between. CDR3 DNA: TGTGCCAGCAGTTACGACAGCCGGATGGAATACGAGCAGTACGTC. Translating gives CASSYDSRMEYEQYV.

This clonotype was picked up a small number of times. The chain joins TRBV18 to TRBJ1-5; D gene unclear. Germline CDR1 is KGHSH and CDR2 is LQKENI. V shed 0 bases and J shed 4 bases, with 4 bases lying between them. This CDR3 is built from 13 residues. CDR3 in amino acids: CASSPPGNQPQHF. CDR3 in DNA: TGTGCCAGCTCACCACCGGGGAATCAGCCCCAGCATTTT.

V is TRBV2 and J is TRBJ1-4; D might be TRBD1 (6 bases). This CDR3 is built from 15 residues. Germline-derived CDR1 and CDR2 are SNHLY and FYNNEI. Trimming removed 7 bases at V and 5 bases at J, with 17 bases between. The CDR3 loop reads CASITDGGRNEKLFF. The DNA of the CDR3 is TGTGCCAGCATCACGGACGGGGGCCGAAATGAAAAACTGTTTTTT.

This clonotype was seen a few times. V and J are TRBV7-9 and TRBJ2-1; D is unclear. This CDR3 spans 14 amino acids. V lost 0 bases, J lost 6 bases, and 9 bases lay in between. CDR1 and CDR2 (germline): SEHNR, FQNEAQ (reference sequence). CDR3: CASSLAELLNEQFF. For the CDR3, the DNA is TGTGCCAGCAGCTTAGCCGAACTACTCAATGAGCAGTTCTTC.

The chain combines TRBV11-2 with TRBJ2-1; 7 bases are shared with TRBD1. V lost 2 bases and J lost 6; bases outside the gene matches: 7. Germline-derived CDR1 and CDR2 are SGHAT and FQNNGV. The CDR3 has 15 amino acids. CDR3 bases: TGTGCCAGCAGCTTACGGACAGGCGCCCCCAATGAGCAGTTCTTC. This codes for CASSLRTGAPNEQFF.

The chain couples TRBV12-3 or TRBV12-4 to TRBJ1-1; no reliable D call. V lost 6 bases and J 4 bases, leaving 9 bases between the germline ends. The CDR3 is made up of 12 amino acids. CDR3 in DNA: TGTGCCAGCAGCTGGAGTGGCACTGAAGCTTTCTTT. Translation gives CASSWSGTEAFF.

CDR3: CASSAPGTRTETQYF. CDR3 nucleotides: TGTGCCAGCAGTGCCCCCGGGACTAGAACGGAGACCCAGTACTTC. The genes are TRBV6-2 or TRBV6-3 and TRBJ2-5, with TRBD2 identical over 8 bases. The V gene end was trimmed by 5 bases and the J gene end by 5 bases; junction bases not matched to a gene: 10. This CDR3 contains 15 residues. Per the germline V gene, CDR1 is MNHEY and CDR2 is SVGEGT.

This clonotype came up a few times. The CDR3 loop is CASSYTQNQPQHF. The CDR3 nucleotides are TGTGCCAGCAGTTACACACAGAATCAGCCCCAGCATTTT. This sequence joins TRBV6-5 and TRBJ1-5; D gene uncertain. Trimming stripped 2 bases from V and 4 bases from J, with 6 bases between. Germline V CDR1 and CDR2: MNHEY, SVGAGI. There are 13 residues in the CDR3.

The CDR3 region is CASSQAGTDEQFF. The CDR3 DNA reads TGTGCCAGCAGCCAAGCAGGGACAGATGAGCAGTTCTTC. This sequence joins TRBV3-1 and TRBJ2-1, with 7 bases that match TRBD1. There are 13 residues in the CDR3. Trimming at V came to 1 base and at J to 8 bases, leaving 2 bases not matched to a gene. Germline-derived CDR1 and CDR2 are LGHDT and YNNKEL (reference sequence).

The chain is built from TRBV7-9 and TRBJ1-4; D remains ambiguous. The V end lost 1 base, the J end lost 3 bases, and 12 bases lay between the germline ends. Germline CDR1 SEHNR, CDR2 FQNEAQ (reference sequence). CDR3 size: 16 residues. Here the CDR3 DNA reads TGTGCCAGCAGCTTAGGAGGTGGCGCCTCTAATGAAAAACTGTTTTTT. Its translation: CASSLGGGASNEKLFF. The full variable domain, with the rest looked up from reference TRBV7-9 and TRBJ1-4, is DTGVSQNPRHKITKRGQNVTFRCDPISEHNRLYWYRQTLGQGPEFLTYFQNEAQLEKSRLLSDRFSAERPKGSFSTLEIQRTEQGDSAMYLCASSLGGGASNEKLFFGSGTQLSVL.

A few counts support this clonotype. The V and J genes are TRBV3-1 and TRBJ1-1, with unresolved D. V lost 1 base and J 4 bases, leaving 10 bases between the germline ends. CDR3 length equals 14 residues. CDR1 is LGHDT, CDR2 YNNKEL, per germline (reference sequence). The CDR3 DNA reads as TGTGCCAGCAGCCAAGGGGCCACGGGCACTGAAGCTTTCTTT. Its translation is CASSQGATGTEAFF.

V is TRBV11-2 and J is TRBJ2-7; either TRBD1 or TRBD2 may fit D (5 bases each). Trimming pared 2 bases from V and 6 bases from J, leaving 17 bases between. The CDR3 is 15 amino acids. From germline, CDR1 is SGHAT and CDR2 FQNNGV. For the CDR3, the DNA is TGTGCCAGCAGCTTATTTCCTGGGGGTAATGGCGAGCAGTACGTC. This gives the protein CASSLFPGGNGEQYV.

This clonotype has a handful of counts. This chain joins TRBV6-4 and TRBJ2-2, with 9 nucleotides matching TRBD1. Per germline, CDR1 MRHNA and CDR2 SNTAGT. J was trimmed by 5 bases and V by 6 bases; bases with no gene match: 4. The CDR3 totals 14 residues. This chain's CDR3 is CASSADRGTGELFF. CDR3 DNA: TGTGCCAGCAGCGCCGACAGGGGGACCGGGGAGCTGTTTTTT.

The genes are TRBV3-1 and TRBJ2-7; no firm D call. Germline CDR1 LGHDT, CDR2 YNNKEL (reference sequence). Trimming took off 1 base at V and 1 base at J, with 11 bases between the two ends. CDR3 length equals 15 residues. CDR3: CASSQGVESSYEQYF. The CDR3 bases are TGTGCCAGCAGCCAAGGAGTTGAGTCTTCCTACGAGCAGTACTTC.

On this clonotype: The junction departs from germline at one end; a sequencing error may be responsible. J is TRBJ1-1 and V is TRBV23-1; 7 positions agree with TRBD1. TRBV23-1 carries the ORF label, with uncertain function. This CDR3 spans 15 amino acids. This CDR3 reads CASSPPGQRNPEAFF. The CDR3 DNA reads TGCGCCAGCAGTCCCCCGGGACAGCGGAACCCTGAAGCTTTCTTT.

This clonotype was observed a few times. V is TRBV18 and J is TRBJ2-2, with TRBD1 matching 11 bases. The CDR3 contains 15 residues. The V gene end was trimmed by 6 bases and the J gene end by 0 bases; junction bases not matched to a gene: 0. Germline values: CDR1 KGHSH, CDR2 LQKENI. CDR3 amino acids: CASSGQGANTGELFF. CDR3 coding DNA: TGTGCCAGCTCGGGACAGGGGGCGAACACCGGGGAGCTGTTTTTT.